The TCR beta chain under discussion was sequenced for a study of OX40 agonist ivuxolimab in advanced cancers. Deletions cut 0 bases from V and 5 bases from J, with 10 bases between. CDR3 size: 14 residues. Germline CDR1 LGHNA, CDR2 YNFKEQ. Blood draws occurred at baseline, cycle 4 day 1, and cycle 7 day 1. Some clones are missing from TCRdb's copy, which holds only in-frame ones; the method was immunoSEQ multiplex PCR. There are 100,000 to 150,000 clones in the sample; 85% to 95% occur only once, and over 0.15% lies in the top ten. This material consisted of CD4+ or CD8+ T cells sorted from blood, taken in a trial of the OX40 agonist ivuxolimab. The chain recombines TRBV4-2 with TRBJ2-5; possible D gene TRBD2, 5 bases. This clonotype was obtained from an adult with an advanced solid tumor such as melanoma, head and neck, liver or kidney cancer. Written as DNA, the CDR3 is TGTGCCAGCAGCCAAGATCGGGCGGGTGAGACCCAGTACTTC. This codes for CASSQDRAGETQYF.